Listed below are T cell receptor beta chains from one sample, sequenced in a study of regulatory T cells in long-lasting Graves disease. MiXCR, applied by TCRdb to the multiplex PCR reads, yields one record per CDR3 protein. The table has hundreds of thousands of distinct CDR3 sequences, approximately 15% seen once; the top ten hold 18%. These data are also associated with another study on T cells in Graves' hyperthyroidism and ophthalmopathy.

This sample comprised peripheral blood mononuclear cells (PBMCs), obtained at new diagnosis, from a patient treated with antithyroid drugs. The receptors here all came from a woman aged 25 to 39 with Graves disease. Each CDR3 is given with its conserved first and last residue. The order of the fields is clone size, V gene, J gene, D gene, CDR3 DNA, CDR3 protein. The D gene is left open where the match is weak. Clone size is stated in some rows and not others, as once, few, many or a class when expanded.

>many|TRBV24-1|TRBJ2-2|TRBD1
TGTGCCACCAGTGATCCACCGGGACAGGGGGCAAGCACCGGGGAGCTGTTTTTT
CATSDPPGQGASTGELFF
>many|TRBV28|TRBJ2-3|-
TGTGCCAGCAGTTCAAGGGGGTACACAGATACGCAGTATTTT
CASSSRGYTDTQYF
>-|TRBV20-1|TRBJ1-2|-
TGCAGTGCAATCACACGGCGGACTAACTATGGCTACACCTTC
CSAITRRTNYGYTF
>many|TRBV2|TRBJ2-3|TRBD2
TGTGTCAGCAGTAGGTCCGGGACTAGTACAGATACGCAGTATTTT
CVSSRSGTSTDTQYF
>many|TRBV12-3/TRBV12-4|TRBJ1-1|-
TGTGCCAGCATATGGGCAGGGCGGGAAACTGAAGCTTTCTTT
CASIWAGRETEAFF
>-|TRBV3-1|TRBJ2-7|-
TGTGCCAGCAGCCAACTTGGGGGCTCCTACGAGCAGTACTTC
CASSQLGGSYEQYF
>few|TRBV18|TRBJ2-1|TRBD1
TGTGCCAGCTCACCGCCCGGGACAGGGGCAGATGAGCAGTTCTTC
CASSPPGTGADEQFF
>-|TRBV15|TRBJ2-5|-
TGTGCCACCAGCGGAGGGGTCCGGTGGGGGATTGAAGAGACCCAGTACTTC
CATSGGVRWGIEETQYF
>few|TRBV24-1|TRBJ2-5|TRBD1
TGTGCCACCGGGACAGGAGAGACCCAGTACTTC
CATGTGETQYF
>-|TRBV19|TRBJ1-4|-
TGTGCCAGCAGTGACAGTCGAGCAAATGAAAAACTGTTTTTT
CASSDSRANEKLFF
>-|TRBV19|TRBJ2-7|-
TGTGCCAGTAGTATGGAACTTCGGATGAGCTACGAGCAGTACTTC
CASSMELRMSYEQYF
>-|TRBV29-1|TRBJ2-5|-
TGCAGCGTCCTACAGGGCGCGGAGACCCAGTACTTC
CSVLQGAETQYF
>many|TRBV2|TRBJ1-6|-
TGTGCCAGCAGTGGACAGACTGTAGGGTCACCCCTCCACTTT
CASSGQTVGSPLHF
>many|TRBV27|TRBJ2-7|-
TGTGCCAGCAGTAGATTACTTTGGGGAGAGGGCTACGAGCAGTACTTC
CASSRLLWGEGYEQYF
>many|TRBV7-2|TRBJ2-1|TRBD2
TGTGCCAGCAGCGTTCTACCCGGGACTAGCGGGATTAATGAGCAGTTCTTC
CASSVLPGTSGINEQFF
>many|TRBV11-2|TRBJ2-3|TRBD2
TGTGCCAGCAGCTTAGATCTTAACGGGAGGTTCCCAGATACGCAGTATTTT
CASSLDLNGRFPDTQYF
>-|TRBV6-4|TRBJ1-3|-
TGTGCCAGCAGTGATAATGGCTTTTCGGCAGGAAACACCATATATTTT
CASSDNGFSAGNTIYF
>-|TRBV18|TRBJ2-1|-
TGTGCCAGCTCACCACAGGGACTTGATGAGCAGTTCTTC
CASSPQGLDEQFF
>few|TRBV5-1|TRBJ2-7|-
TGCGCCAGCAGCTTTTTTGGGGGCGACGAGCAGTACTTC
CASSFFGGDEQYF
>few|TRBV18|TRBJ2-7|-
TGTGCCAGCTCACTAATGGGTAGGCGTCAAGGGGAGCAGTACTTC
CASSLMGRRQGEQYF